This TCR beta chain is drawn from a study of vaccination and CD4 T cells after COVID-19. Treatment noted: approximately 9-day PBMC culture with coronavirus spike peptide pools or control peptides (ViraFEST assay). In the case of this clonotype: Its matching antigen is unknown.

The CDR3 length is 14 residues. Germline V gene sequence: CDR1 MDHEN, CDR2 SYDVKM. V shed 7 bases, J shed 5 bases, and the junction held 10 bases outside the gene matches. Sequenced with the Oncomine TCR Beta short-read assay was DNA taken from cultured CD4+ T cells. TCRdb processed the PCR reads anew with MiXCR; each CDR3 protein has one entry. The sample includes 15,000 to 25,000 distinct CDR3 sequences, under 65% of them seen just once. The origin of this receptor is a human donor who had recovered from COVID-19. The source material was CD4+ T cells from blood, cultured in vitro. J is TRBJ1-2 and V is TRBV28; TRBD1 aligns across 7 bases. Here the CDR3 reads CASTREGAGYGYTF. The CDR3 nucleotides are TGTGCCAGCACGAGGGAGGGGGCAGGGTATGGCTACACCTTC.